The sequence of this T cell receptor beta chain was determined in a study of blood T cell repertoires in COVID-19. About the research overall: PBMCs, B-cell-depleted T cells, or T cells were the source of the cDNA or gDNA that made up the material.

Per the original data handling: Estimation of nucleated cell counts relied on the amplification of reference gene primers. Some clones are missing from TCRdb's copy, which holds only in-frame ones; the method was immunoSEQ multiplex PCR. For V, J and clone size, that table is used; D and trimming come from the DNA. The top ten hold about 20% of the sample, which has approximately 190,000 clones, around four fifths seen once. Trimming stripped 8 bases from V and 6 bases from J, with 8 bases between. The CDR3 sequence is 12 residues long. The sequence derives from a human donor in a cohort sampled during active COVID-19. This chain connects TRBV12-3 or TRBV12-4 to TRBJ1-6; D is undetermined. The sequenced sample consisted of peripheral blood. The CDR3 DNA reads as TGTGCCAGCCGGGGTTTTAATTCACCCCTCCACTTT. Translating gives CASRGFNSPLHF.